This T cell receptor (beta chain) was sequenced for a study of T-cell reconstitution after alpha-beta-depleted transplantation in children. Trimming pared 5 bases from V and 6 bases from J, leaving 14 bases between. In germline, CDR1 is SGHDT, CDR2 YYEEEE. CDR3 length: 13 amino acids. Using unique molecular identifiers, the investigators prepared the TCRbeta library. TCRdb independently ran MiXCR on the PCR reads; one entry per CDR3 protein. Altogether roughly 500,000 distinct CDR3 sequences are present, 12% being singletons, with the ten largest covering around 5.6%. This TCR was sampled from a human donor who donated a stem cell graft to a child with combined immunodeficiency. This sample comprised PBMCs from the stem cell graft donor, obtained from the stem cell graft. This chain links TRBV5-6 with TRBJ1-1; no definite D call. The chain's CDR3 is CASSRYWSPEAFF. CDR3 DNA sequence: TGTGCCAGCAGTAGATATTGGTCGCCTGAAGCTTTCTTT.